One and the same sample provided the 25 T cell receptor beta chains below, sequenced in a study of blood T cell repertoires in COVID-19. TCRdb keeps only in-frame clones here, not all; method: immunoSEQ multiplex PCR. The table records 200,000 or so clones, nearly 90% of them present only once. The sample was PBMCs or T cells enriched from blood (not recorded which). The receptors stem from a woman aged 40 to 55 with acute COVID-19.

The J gene is TRBJ1-1, the V gene TRBV5-1, with D perhaps matching TRBD1 (6 bases). Germline loops: CDR1 SGHRS, CDR2 YFSETQ. V lost 4 bases to trimming and J lost 0 bases, with 13 bases between them. CDR3 size: 15 residues. CDR3 in amino acids: CASSVAGHLNTEAFF. The DNA of the CDR3 is TGCGCCAGCAGCGTGGCGGGACATTTGAACACTGAAGCTTTCTTT.

V usage is TRBV20-1 and J usage is TRBJ2-1; 7 bases are a match to TRBD2. V dropped 3 bases and J dropped 10; count of bases not matched to a gene: 3. The CDR3 is made up of 11 amino acids. From germline, CDR1 is DFQATT and CDR2 SNEGSKA (reference sequence). CDR3 nucleotides: TGCAGTGCTAGCCTGCGGGGGGAGCAGTTCTTC. Translating it yields CSASLRGEQFF.

This CDR3 reads CASSPQIREETQYF. CDR3 DNA: TGCGCCAGCAGCCCCCAAATCAGGGAAGAGACCCAGTACTTC. J is TRBJ2-5 and V is TRBV5-1, with D possibly being TRBD1 (5 bases). There are 14 residues in the CDR3. Trimming took off 4 bases at V and 3 bases at J, with 13 bases between the two ends. Germline V gene sequence: CDR1 SGHRS, CDR2 YFSETQ.

The chain recombines TRBV2 with TRBJ2-3; TRBD1 matches 8 bases. The J segment lost 4 bases and the V segment lost 8 bases, leaving 17 bases of the junction unmatched. The CDR3 runs to 17 residues. The germline CDR1 and CDR2 sequences are SNHLY and FYNNEI. CDR3 sequence reads: CASRVGQGFSRADTQYF. In DNA form, the CDR3 reads TGTGCCAGCCGCGTCGGACAGGGCTTTTCTAGAGCAGATACGCAGTATTTT. Full variable domain (rest looked up from reference TRBV2 and TRBJ2-3): EPEVTQTPSHQVTQMGQEVILRCVPISNHLYFYWYRQILGQKVEFLVSFYNNEISEKSEIFDDQFSVERPDGSNFTLKIRSTKLEDSAMYFCASRVGQGFSRADTQYFGPGTRLTVL.

V and J are TRBV15 and TRBJ1-1, with no clear D. There are 13 residues in the CDR3. Trimming stripped 4 bases from V and 7 bases from J, with 13 bases between. CDR1 LNHNV and CDR2 YYDKDF come from the germline V gene (reference sequence). DNA of the CDR3: TGTGCCACCAGCACAGTAAACCGGGATGAAGCTTTCTTT. Protein product: CATSTVNRDEAFF.

Comment on this clone: Other DNA sequences within the sample encode an identical CDR3. The genes are TRBV18 and TRBJ1-5; no firm D call. The CDR3 is 13 residues long. V dropped 3 bases and J dropped 7 bases, with 10 bases sitting between them. CDR1 and CDR2 from the germline V gene are KGHSH and LQKENI. CDR3 in amino acids: CASSPGSGQPQHF. Written as DNA, the CDR3 is TGTGCCAGCTCACCCGGTTCGGGACAGCCCCAGCATTTT.

The rearrangement links TRBV7-9 to TRBJ2-5; D uncertain. Germline CDR1 is SEHNR and CDR2 is FQNEAQ (reference sequence). This CDR3 is 14 amino acids long. Trimming shortened V by 1 base and J by 1 base, and 7 bases separated the two germline ends. The CDR3 protein is CASSLGGSQETQYF. As DNA, the CDR3 is TGTGCCAGCAGCTTAGGAGGTTCCCAAGAGACCCAGTACTTC.

The chain has TRBV6-2 or TRBV6-3 and TRBJ2-7; 8 bases align to TRBD2. Germline lookup yields CDR1 MNHEY and CDR2 SVGEGT. CDR3 length: 15 residues. Trimming cost V 0 bases and J 2 bases; bases outside gene matches: 3. For the CDR3, the DNA is TGTGCCAGCAGTTACTCGAGCGGGGGCACCTACGAGCAGTACTTC. Translating gives CASSYSSGGTYEQYF.

The chain recombines TRBV6-5 with TRBJ2-1, with TRBD2 identical over 11 bases. Trimming at V came to 6 bases and at J to 5 bases, leaving 6 bases not matched to a gene. The CDR3 is 15 residues long. CDR1 is MNHEY and CDR2 is SVGAGI in the germline V gene. The CDR3 sequence is CASRLTSGRNNEQFF. The CDR3 region has the DNA TGTGCCAGCAGGCTTACTAGCGGGAGAAACAATGAGCAGTTCTTC.

The chain is built from TRBV28 and TRBJ1-6, with 7 bases identical to TRBD1. V trimming: 4 bases; J trimming: 14 bases; junction bases outside the gene matches: 23. This CDR3 region has 18 residues. Germline V gene lookup returns CDR1 MDHEN and CDR2 SYDVKM. This chain's CDR3 is CASSSFGGSYSTGLALHF. In DNA form, the CDR3 reads TGTGCCAGCAGTTCATTTGGGGGTTCCTACTCGACAGGGTTGGCCCTCCACTTT.

The CDR3 DNA sequence: TGTGCCACCAGGACAGTGAACACTGAAGCTTTCTTT. This translates into CATRTVNTEAFF. The J gene is TRBJ1-1, the V gene TRBV10-3, with D possibly TRBD1 on 6 matching bases. V was clipped by 10 bases and J by 0 bases, with 9 bases between them. The germline V gene encodes CDR1 ENHRY and CDR2 SYGVKD. CDR3 length: 12 residues.

This chain uses TRBV4-1 with TRBJ1-4; the D gene is possibly TRBD1 (5 bases). Germline lookup yields CDR1 MGHRA and CDR2 YSYEKL. The ends were cut back, 4 bases at V and 7 bases at J, with 16 bases in the middle. There are 15 residues in the CDR3. CDR3 in DNA: TGCGCCAGCAGCCGGACGACAGTGGGCCCTGAAAAACTGTTTTTT. Its translation: CASSRTTVGPEKLFF.

CDR3: CASQFTGTGNAKLFF. CDR3 nucleotide sequence: TGTGCCAGCCAGTTTACCGGGACAGGGAACGCAAAACTGTTTTTT. V is TRBV28 and J is TRBJ1-4; TRBD1 matches 9 bases. V trimming: 8 bases; J trimming: 10 bases; junction bases outside the gene matches: 14. The CDR3 length is 15 residues. Germline V lookup: CDR1 MDHEN, CDR2 SYDVKM.

The chain employs TRBV3-1 (or the pseudogene TRBV3-2) and TRBJ2-1; 11 positions match TRBD2. V dropped 0 bases and J dropped 2; count of bases not matched to a gene: 0. CDR1 is LGHDT, CDR2 YNNKEL, per germline (reference sequence). This CDR3 is built from 16 residues. This chain's CDR3 is CASSQEGLAAYNEQFF. The CDR3 DNA is TGTGCCAGCAGCCAAGAGGGACTAGCGGCCTACAATGAGCAGTTCTTC.

This chain joins TRBV10-1 and TRBJ2-2, with TRBD2 matching over 11 bases. Germline assignment: CDR1 WNHNN and CDR2 SYGVQD (reference sequence). The V segment lost 7 bases and the J segment 6 bases; nucleotides outside the gene matches: 4. This CDR3 has 14 residues. The CDR3 DNA reads TGCGCCAGCATTCTAGCGGGGGGAGCCGGGGAGCTGTTTTTT. Amino acids: CASILAGGAGELFF.

The chain uses TRBV30 and TRBJ1-5; TRBD1 aligns across 9 bases. The CDR3 runs to 15 residues. With V trimmed by 3 bases and J by 8 bases, 11 bases remained unmatched. Germline lookup yields CDR1 GTSNPN and CDR2 SVGIG (reference sequence). CDR3 in amino acids: CAWREGTGPQEPQHF. In DNA, the CDR3 is TGTGCCTGGAGAGAGGGGACAGGGCCCCAGGAGCCCCAGCATTTT.

The chain carries TRBV30 and TRBJ2-7, with a possible D match to TRBD2 (6 bases). The CDR3 consists of 15 residues. V was clipped by 0 bases and J by 4 bases, with 16 bases between them. Per the germline V gene, CDR1 is GTSNPN and CDR2 is SVGIG (reference sequence). CDR3: CAWSVRASAIYEQYF. For the CDR3, the DNA is TGTGCCTGGAGTGTAAGGGCTAGCGCTATTTACGAGCAGTACTTC.

This clone was observed a single time. The chain has TRBV9 and TRBJ1-2; maybe TRBD1 (5 bases). Germline V lookup: CDR1 SGDLS, CDR2 YYNGEE. Trimming cost V 4 bases and J 6 bases, with 22 bases left between them. The CDR3 is made up of 16 amino acids. CDR3 DNA: TGTGCCAGCAGCTCTGCCCGGGCGGCATTGGGGCATGGCTACACCTTC. This codes for CASSSARAALGHGYTF. The full variable domain, completed using reference TRBV9 and TRBJ1-2, is DSGVTQTPKHLITATGQRVTLRCSPRSGDLSVYWYQQSLDQGLQFLIQYYNGEERAKGNILERFSAQQFPDLHSELNLSSLELGDSALYFCASSSARAALGHGYTFGSGTRLTVV.

The DNA of the CDR3 is TGTGCCAGCAGTAGACTAGCGTACACCGGGGAGCTGTTTTTT. This sequence encodes CASSRLAYTGELFF. The chain joins TRBV2 to TRBJ2-2, with 8 bases aligning to TRBD2. Trimming took 5 bases from V and 3 from J; bases not matched to a gene: 2. The CDR3 runs to 14 residues. The V gene's germline CDR1 is SNHLY and CDR2 FYNNEI.

This chain's CDR3 is CASSYLEADVYGYTF. Here the CDR3 DNA reads TGTGCCAGTAGTTACCTCGAGGCAGACGTCTATGGCTACACCTTC. J is TRBJ1-2 and V is TRBV19; the D is unclear. The CDR3 has 15 residues. V was pared by 5 bases and J by 4 bases, with 17 bases between. From germline, CDR1 is LNHDA and CDR2 SQIVND (reference sequence).

The chain couples TRBV19 to TRBJ1-1, with 9 bases lining up with TRBD1. V shed 4 bases, J shed 8 bases, and the junction held 8 bases outside the gene matches. Germline CDR1 and CDR2: LNHDA and SQIVND (reference sequence). The CDR3 totals 14 residues. CDR3 region: CASSRGTGTGEAFF. CDR3 DNA: TGTGCCAGTAGTAGAGGGACAGGGACCGGAGAAGCTTTCTTT. Looking up the rest from reference TRBV19 and TRBJ1-1 gives the full variable domain: DGGITQSPKYLFRKEGQNVTLSCEQNLNHDAMYWYRQDPGQGLRLIYYSQIVNDFQKGDIAEGYSVSREKKESFPLTVTSAQKNPTAFYLCASSRGTGTGEAFFGQGTRLTVV.

This chain connects TRBV3-1 (or the pseudogene TRBV3-2) to TRBJ1-2, with D perhaps TRBD1 (6 bases). The germline CDR1 and CDR2 sequences are LGHDT and YNNKEL (reference sequence). The V end lost 4 bases, the J end lost 3 bases, and 21 bases lay between the germline ends. The length of the CDR3 is 17 residues. CDR3 region: CASSPRTVLALDYGYTF. CDR3 bases: TGTGCCAGCAGCCCCAGGACAGTCCTGGCTCTAGACTATGGCTACACCTTC.

This chain connects TRBV2 to TRBJ2-3, with D possibly being TRBD2 (7 bases). CDR1 is SNHLY and CDR2 is FYNNEI in the germline V gene. The CDR3 length is 14 residues. Trimming pared 8 bases from V and 2 bases from J, leaving 14 bases between. CDR3 residues: CASPRGGATDTQYF. CDR3 in DNA: TGTGCCAGCCCAAGGGGGGGAGCCACAGATACGCAGTATTTT.

The chain recombines TRBV7-9 with TRBJ1-1; D is unresolved. The CDR3 has 13 amino acids. Trimming left V 4 bases short and J 6 bases short, with 12 bases between. The germline gives CDR1 SEHNR, CDR2 FQNEAQ (reference sequence). Here the CDR3 DNA reads TGTGCCAGCAGCTCCCGTCAGGTCTCTGAAGCTTTCTTT. As protein: CASSSRQVSEAFF.

The V call is TRBV29-1, the J call TRBJ2-1; 9 bases are a match to TRBD2. Unmatched junction bases numbered 5, after V lost 4 bases and J lost 7 bases. CDR3 length: 13 residues. Germline CDR1 reads SQVTM; CDR2 reads ANQGSEA. The CDR3 DNA sequence: TGCAGCGTTGTGCAAGCGGGAGGTAATGAGCAGTTCTTC. Protein: CSVVQAGGNEQFF.